A single sample gave rise to the 29 T cell receptor beta chains below, sequenced in a study of OX40 agonist ivuxolimab in advanced cancers. Method: immunoSEQ multiplex PCR; TCRdb's copy keeps in-frame clones and lacks some. The sample records around 53,000 clones, about four fifths being singletons. Sequences were derived from CD4+ or CD8+ T cells sorted from blood, sampled in a trial of the OX40 agonist ivuxolimab. The receptors derive from an adult with an advanced solid tumor such as melanoma, head and neck, liver or kidney cancer.

The J gene is TRBJ1-4, the V gene TRBV2; D remains unclear. The germline CDR1 and CDR2 sequences are SNHLY and FYNNEI. V was pared by 6 bases and J by 3 bases, with 11 bases between. The CDR3 contains 14 residues. CDR3 sequence (DNA): TGTGCCAGCAGCCAGACAAGTTCTAATGAAAAACTGTTTTTT. Translating it yields CASSQTSSNEKLFF.

V is TRBV15 and J is TRBJ1-5, with D unclear. Germline-derived CDR1 and CDR2 are LNHNV and YYDKDF (reference sequence). The length of the CDR3 is 13 residues. Trimming shortened V by 0 bases and J by 11 bases, and 11 bases separated the two germline ends. The CDR3 nucleotides are TGTGCCACCAGCAGAGAATTGCTGGGGACCCAGCATTTT. Protein: CATSRELLGTQHF.

J is TRBJ2-3 and V is TRBV5-5; unclear D gene. The CDR3 runs 13 residues. Per the germline V gene, CDR1 is SGHKS and CDR2 is YYEKEE (reference sequence). Trimming removed 2 bases from V and 5 bases from J, with 9 bases in between. In DNA, the CDR3 is TGTGCCAGCAGCTTCCTGCACCAAGATACGCAGTATTTT. Its translation is CASSFLHQDTQYF.

The rearrangement links TRBV5-6 to TRBJ2-3; TRBD2 aligns across 13 bases. CDR3 length: 17 residues. V lost 4 bases to trimming and J lost 5 bases; unmatched junction nucleotides: 10. Germline CDR1 and CDR2: SGHDT and YYEEEE. The CDR3 loop reads CASSEGGTSGILDTQYF. Here the CDR3 DNA reads TGTGCCAGCAGCGAAGGAGGGACTAGCGGGATTTTAGATACGCAGTATTTT.

CDR3 nucleotides: TGTGCCTGGAGTGTAGGGACAGGGGCCTACGAGCAGTACTTC. Its protein is CAWSVGTGAYEQYF. The chain uses TRBV30 and TRBJ2-7; TRBD1 agrees at 10 bases. The CDR3 is 14 amino acids. Germline V lookup: CDR1 GTSNPN, CDR2 SVGIG (reference sequence). Unmatched junction bases numbered 1, after V lost 0 bases and J lost 2 bases.

The CDR3: CASTPTGLGTEAFF. The DNA of the CDR3 is TGTGCCAGCACCCCGACAGGCCTGGGCACTGAAGCTTTCTTT. The chain is built from TRBV9 and TRBJ1-1; tentative D call: TRBD1 (6 bases). V lost 6 bases, J lost 4 bases, and 16 bases lay in between. The CDR3 is 14 amino acids. Germline CDR1 reads SGDLS; CDR2 reads YYNGEE.

This sequence joins TRBV7-3 and TRBJ1-2; a weak D match, TRBD1 (5 bases). This CDR3 spans 13 amino acids. Germline CDR1 reads SGHTA; CDR2 reads FQGTGA. Trimming took off 9 bases at V and 2 bases at J, with 13 bases between the two ends. CDR3 nucleotides: TGTGCCAGTCGGGAGGGACCCAACTATGGCTACACCTTC. As protein: CASREGPNYGYTF.

CDR3 in amino acids: CASSLVPVVRYGYTF. In nucleotides, the CDR3 is TGCGCCAGCAGCTTGGTACCAGTAGTCCGCTATGGCTACACCTTC. V is TRBV5-1 and J is TRBJ1-2; D is undetermined. Germline CDR1 and CDR2: SGHRS and YFSETQ. The CDR3 is 15 amino acids. Trimming shortened V by 0 bases and J by 4 bases, and 13 bases separated the two germline ends.

The J gene is TRBJ2-3, the V gene TRBV19, with a possible D match to TRBD2 (6 bases). CDR3 length: 14 amino acids. Germline CDR1 is LNHDA and CDR2 is SQIVND (reference sequence). The V gene lost 7 bases and the J gene lost 2 bases, with 13 bases spanning the gap. The CDR3 here is CASTEGGNTDTQYF. As DNA, the CDR3 is TGTGCCAGTACTGAGGGAGGTAACACAGATACGCAGTATTTT.

This rearrangement joins TRBV5-1 to TRBJ1-2, with 7 bases identical to TRBD1. This CDR3 spans 16 amino acids. Germline trimming cut 4 bases from V and 6 bases from J; bases unmatched to any gene: 15. Per the germline V gene, CDR1 is SGHRS and CDR2 is YFSETQ. CDR3 amino acids: CASSGSILTGSNGYTF. The DNA of the CDR3 is TGCGCCAGCAGCGGCAGCATTTTGACAGGGAGTAATGGCTACACCTTC.

The CDR3 loop is CAWRSGEASGYTF. Here the CDR3 DNA reads TGTGCCTGGAGATCGGGGGAGGCCTCTGGCTACACCTTC. The rearrangement joins TRBV30 to TRBJ1-2; maybe TRBD1 (5 bases). The CDR3 is 13 residues long. Trimming shortened V by 3 bases and J by 7 bases, and 15 bases separated the two germline ends. CDR1 and CDR2 from the germline V gene are GTSNPN and SVGIG (reference sequence).

The V gene is TRBV6-1, the J gene TRBJ2-7; no firm D call. Germline CDR1 MNHNS, CDR2 SASEGT. The germline V and J ends were trimmed by 5 bases and 2 bases, with 13 bases remaining between them. The CDR3 spans 14 residues. The CDR3 is CASSPWASTYEQYF. CDR3 nucleotides: TGTGCCAGCAGTCCCTGGGCGTCTACCTACGAGCAGTACTTC.

The chain carries TRBV7-8 and TRBJ2-7; D gene ambiguous. CDR3 length equals 15 residues. CDR1 and CDR2 (germline): SGHVS, FQNEAQ. V lost 5 bases, J lost 2 bases, and 16 bases lay in between. This chain's CDR3 is CASSKERRLTYEQYF. CDR3 in DNA: TGTGCCAGCAGCAAAGAAAGAAGACTTACCTACGAGCAGTACTTC.

CDR3 loop: CASSLQPQYEAFF. As DNA, the CDR3 is TGCGCCAGCAGCTTACAGCCTCAATATGAAGCTTTCTTT. V is TRBV5-1 and J is TRBJ1-1, with no clear D. Germline V lookup: CDR1 SGHRS, CDR2 YFSETQ. CDR3 size: 13 residues. V lost 2 bases and J lost 7, with 12 bases in between.

V usage is TRBV5-1 and J usage is TRBJ2-3; 9 bases are a match to TRBD2. CDR1 and CDR2 (germline): SGHRS, YFSETQ. V trimming: 2 bases; J trimming: 4 bases; junction bases outside the gene matches: 2. The CDR3 sequence is 14 residues long. DNA for the CDR3: TGCGCCAGCAGCTTAGCGGGGGGCCCAGATACGCAGTATTTT. It specifies CASSLAGGPDTQYF.

The J gene is TRBJ2-7, the V gene TRBV5-1; TRBD1 agrees at 8 bases. The V gene end was trimmed by 0 bases and the J gene end by 3 bases; junction bases not matched to a gene: 5. This CDR3 has 15 amino acids. Germline-derived CDR1 and CDR2 are SGHRS and YFSETQ. CDR3: CASSLGTGSFYEQYF. The CDR3 DNA reads TGCGCCAGCAGCTTGGGGACAGGGAGTTTCTACGAGCAGTACTTC. The complete variable domain, with remaining parts taken from reference TRBV5-1 and TRBJ2-7, reads KAGVTQTPRYLIKTRGQQVTLSCSPISGHRSVSWYQQTPGQGLQFLFEYFSETQRNKGNFPGRFSGRQFSNSRSEMNVSTLELGDSALYLCASSLGTGSFYEQYFGPGTRLTVT.

This clone occurred once. The chain combines TRBV7-9 with TRBJ2-1, with 13 nucleotides matching TRBD2. V lost 6 bases to trimming and J lost 6 bases; unmatched junction nucleotides: 5. Germline V gives CDR1 SEHNR, CDR2 FQNEAQ (reference sequence). This CDR3 spans 15 amino acids. As DNA, the CDR3 is TGTGCCAGCAGGGGCGGACTAGCGGGAGTCAATGAGCAGTTCTTC. Encoded protein: CASRGGLAGVNEQFF.

The V gene is TRBV5-1, the J gene TRBJ2-7; the match to TRBD1 covers 7 bases. This CDR3 contains 13 residues. The V segment lost 0 bases and the J segment 6 bases; nucleotides outside the gene matches: 3. From germline, CDR1 is SGHRS and CDR2 YFSETQ. CDR3 sequence reads: CASSLARQGEQYF. Written as DNA, the CDR3 is TGCGCCAGCAGCTTGGCCAGACAGGGCGAGCAGTACTTC.

V gene TRBV14 combines with J gene TRBJ2-7, with TRBD2 matching 7 bases. This CDR3 spans 15 amino acids. V trimming: 8 bases; J trimming: 0 bases; junction bases outside the gene matches: 10. Per the germline V gene, CDR1 is SGHDN and CDR2 is FVKESK. CDR3: CASGTGGRSSYEQYF. In nucleotides, the CDR3 is TGTGCCAGCGGGACGGGGGGTAGGAGCTCCTACGAGCAGTACTTC.

The V and J genes are TRBV9 and TRBJ2-3; D is possibly TRBD2 (6 bases). CDR3 length: 16 amino acids. Germline loops: CDR1 SGDLS, CDR2 YYNGEE. V shed 0 bases and J shed 0 bases, with 11 bases lying between them. The CDR3 DNA reads as TGTGCCAGCAGCGTAGGTGCGCGGGAAAGCACAGATACGCAGTATTTT. This sequence encodes CASSVGARESTDTQYF. Using reference TRBV9 and TRBJ2-3 for the parts outside the CDR3, the full variable domain is DSGVTQTPKHLITATGQRVTLRCSPRSGDLSVYWYQQSLDQGLQFLIQYYNGEERAKGNILERFSAQQFPDLHSELNLSSLELGDSALYFCASSVGARESTDTQYFGPGTRLTVL.

The rearrangement uses TRBV19 and TRBJ1-1, with TRBD1 as a possible D gene (5 bases). Germline CDR1 LNHDA, CDR2 SQIVND (reference sequence). Trimming took 5 bases from V and 4 from J, leaving 11 bases between them. CDR3 length: 13 residues. CDR3 protein: CASSEGWATEAFF. The CDR3 DNA reads as TGTGCCAGTAGTGAGGGGTGGGCCACTGAAGCTTTCTTT.

The V call is TRBV9, the J call TRBJ2-3; D is perhaps TRBD2 (6 bases). Trimming pared 4 bases from V and 2 bases from J, leaving 17 bases between. This CDR3 contains 16 residues. CDR1 is SGDLS, CDR2 YYNGEE, per germline. In DNA form, the CDR3 reads TGTGCCAGCAGCTCAAGAGGAGGGGTCAACACAGATACGCAGTATTTT. It is translated as CASSSRGGVNTDTQYF.

The table lists this clone with a count of one. J is TRBJ1-5 and V is TRBV18, with D possibly matching TRBD1 (5 bases). The V end was cut by 2 bases, the J end by 4 bases, with 12 bases between. The CDR3 spans 15 residues. Germline values: CDR1 KGHSH, CDR2 LQKENI. This CDR3 is CASSPRGAGNQPQHF. The CDR3 DNA reads as TGTGCCAGCTCACCAAGAGGGGCTGGTAATCAGCCCCAGCATTTT.

The chain couples TRBV5-1 to TRBJ2-1; D possibly matches TRBD1 or TRBD2 (6 bases each). Germline CDR1 and CDR2: SGHRS and YFSETQ. Trimming cost V 0 bases and J 9 bases, with 25 bases left between them. The CDR3 length is 18 residues. CDR3 bases: TGCGCCAGCAGCTTGGGTTTACGGGGGCCGCGGGGTGGGAGTGAGCAGTTCTTC. It is translated as CASSLGLRGPRGGSEQFF.

The V call is TRBV6-1, the J call TRBJ1-2; 12 bases match TRBD1. J was trimmed by 8 bases and V by 3 bases; bases with no gene match: 10. The V gene's germline CDR1 is MNHNS and CDR2 SASEGT. This CDR3 has 16 amino acids. The CDR3 nucleotides read TGTGCCAGCAGTGATGGGACAGGGGGCGCGGGGAGAGGCTACACCTTC. Translated, it gives CASSDGTGGAGRGYTF.

V and J are TRBV18 and TRBJ2-7; possibly TRBD2 for D (5 bases). Germline CDR1 KGHSH, CDR2 LQKENI. This CDR3 comprises 14 residues. V shed 2 bases and J shed 4 bases, with 12 bases lying between them. DNA for the CDR3: TGTGCCAGCTCACCAAAGGAGGTCCAGTACGAGCAGTACTTC. Protein sequence: CASSPKEVQYEQYF.

This chain links TRBV4-1 with TRBJ1-4, with TRBD1 matching over 8 bases. Losses at the gene ends were 1 base for V and 8 bases for J; bases not matched to a gene: 9. This CDR3 spans 16 amino acids. Germline V gene lookup returns CDR1 MGHRA and CDR2 YSYEKL. CDR3 in amino acids: CASSQGMGQVVEKLFF. CDR3 DNA: TGCGCCAGCAGCCAAGGCATGGGACAGGTCGTCGAAAAACTGTTTTTT.

This clone turned up a few times. This chain links TRBV19 with TRBJ2-2; D possibly matches TRBD1 or TRBD2 (5 bases each). The CDR3 loop spans 14 amino acids. In germline, CDR1 is LNHDA, CDR2 SQIVND (reference sequence). Between the trimmed V and J ends, which lost 6 bases and 6 bases, there was a span of 14 bases. CDR3 loop: CASRTHLGAGELFF. DNA of the CDR3: TGTGCCAGTAGGACACATTTGGGGGCCGGGGAGCTGTTTTTT.

This clone came up many times. Other DNA sequences in the sample encode the same CDR3. The CDR3, as DNA: TGTGCCAGCAGCTTAGCCAGGGAGCAGTTCTTC. It codes for CASSLAREQFF. This rearrangement joins TRBV7-9 to TRBJ2-1, with unresolved D. Germline V lookup: CDR1 SEHNR, CDR2 FQNEAQ (reference sequence). This CDR3 comprises 11 residues. Trimming left V 0 bases short and J 10 bases short, with 4 bases between.